The 21 T cell receptor beta chains below all came from one sample that was sequenced in a study of T cells in Graves' hyperthyroidism and ophthalmopathy. Amplified TCR beta CDR3 regions derived from RNA transcripts. TCR CDR3 underwent first-round RT-PCR with the HTBI primer set. In TCRdb, the multiplex PCR reads were re-called with MiXCR into one record per CDR3 protein. There are around 600,000 distinct CDR3 sequences in the sample; over 12% occur only once, and 7% to 9% lies in the top ten. Sample: blood. All receptors come from a woman aged 18-35 years with Graves' ophthalmopathy.

This clonotype has a count of ten or more. The chain has TRBV12-3 or TRBV12-4 and TRBJ2-5; tentatively, D is TRBD1 (5 bases). Trimming shortened V by 2 bases and J by 3 bases, and 7 bases separated the two germline ends. The CDR3 is 13 residues long. CDR3 amino acids: CASSLLGEETQYF. As DNA, the CDR3 is TGTGCCAGCAGTTTACTAGGGGAAGAGACCCAGTACTTC.

CDR3 region: CASSYNRQNYGYTF. The DNA for the CDR3 is TGCGCCAGCAGCTACAATAGACAGAACTATGGCTACACCTTC. The chain joins TRBV5-1 to TRBJ1-2; the D gene is possibly TRBD1 (5 bases). The CDR3 length is 14 residues. Germline V gives CDR1 SGHRS, CDR2 YFSETQ. Trimming took off 3 bases at V and 2 bases at J, with 11 bases between the two ends.

This clonotype was seen ten or more times. The genes are TRBV2 and TRBJ1-5; D is uncertain. The CDR3 loop spans 14 amino acids. Looked up from germline, CDR1 is SNHLY and CDR2 is FYNNEI. V lost 5 bases to trimming and J lost 9 bases, with 17 bases between them. CDR3 residues: CASSLWKGIGPQHF. CDR3 bases: TGTGCCAGCAGTCTTTGGAAAGGAATAGGGCCCCAGCATTTT.

This clonotype was detected ten times or more. The chain is built from TRBV6-1 and TRBJ2-3, with TRBD2 identical over 7 bases. The V segment lost 5 bases and the J segment 3 bases; nucleotides outside the gene matches: 11. CDR1 is MNHNS, CDR2 SASEGT, per germline. This CDR3 has 16 amino acids. The DNA of the CDR3 is TGTGCCAGCAGTCCCCTTGGCGGGAGAGGGACAGATACGCAGTATTTT. This sequence encodes CASSPLGGRGTDTQYF.

V usage is TRBV10-3 and J usage is TRBJ1-3, with 9 bases matching TRBD1. The CDR3 runs to 19 residues. Germline CDR1 reads ENHRY; CDR2 reads SYGVKD. V shed 3 bases, J shed 0 bases, and the junction held 12 bases outside the gene matches. The DNA for the CDR3 is TGTGCCATCAGTGATTACAAGGGACAGGGATCGCCCTCTGGAAACACCATATATTTT. It is translated as CAISDYKGQGSPSGNTIYF.

The chain couples TRBV4-1 to TRBJ2-7, with D maybe TRBD1 (5 bases). The ends were cut back, 3 bases at V and 3 bases at J, with 6 bases in the middle. Germline lookup yields CDR1 MGHRA and CDR2 YSYEKL. CDR3 length: 12 residues. As DNA, the CDR3 is TGCGCCAGCAGCCACGACAGCTACGAGCAGTACTTC. Amino acids: CASSHDSYEQYF.

The chain combines TRBV11-3 with TRBJ2-7; the match to TRBD2 covers 10 bases. Germline lookup yields CDR1 SGHNT and CDR2 YENEEA. V lost 2 bases, J lost 3 bases, and 7 bases stayed unmatched. This CDR3 comprises 16 residues. The CDR3, as DNA: TGTGCCAGCAGCTTATCGAAGCGGGAGGGATTCTACGAGCAGTACTTC. Protein sequence: CASSLSKREGFYEQYF.

The V and J genes are TRBV27 and TRBJ1-1; unclear D gene. V lost 4 bases and J lost 10, with 13 bases in between. Germline CDR1 is MNHEY and CDR2 is SMNVEV (reference sequence). The CDR3 consists of 12 residues. This chain's CDR3 is CASSSSGSRAFF. CDR3 nucleotide sequence: TGTGCCAGCAGTTCGTCGGGCTCTAGAGCTTTCTTT.

Regarding this clonotype: A read error may explain this, as a much larger clone is one base away. CDR3 bases: TGCGCCAGCAGCTTGGAACAGGGTCATGGCCACACCTTC. Residues: CASSLEQGHGHTF. The rearrangement joins TRBV5-1 to TRBJ1-2; perhaps TRBD1 as D (6 bases). In germline, CDR1 is SGHRS, CDR2 YFSETQ. The CDR3 length is 13 residues.

The J gene is TRBJ1-1, the V gene TRBV6-2 or TRBV6-3; TRBD1 is a possible D gene (5 bases). Germline CDR1 reads MNHEY; CDR2 reads SVGEGT. Deletions cut 6 bases from V and 0 bases from J, with 11 bases between. The CDR3 runs 14 residues. CDR3 sequence reads: CASRGVGLNTEAFF. In DNA form, the CDR3 reads TGTGCCAGCAGAGGGGTGGGGTTGAACACTGAAGCTTTCTTT.

This clonotype was detected many times. This rearrangement joins TRBV12-3 or TRBV12-4 to TRBJ1-6; TRBD1 matches 7 bases. The CDR3 has 14 residues. V was clipped by 1 base and J by 7 bases; unmatched bases: 1. The CDR3: CASSLGGQNSPLHF. The CDR3 bases are TGTGCCAGCAGTTTAGGGGGACAGAATTCACCCCTCCACTTT.

This clonotype was observed a single time. The chain is built from TRBV2 and TRBJ1-2; 9 bases match TRBD1. The CDR3 contains 14 residues. The germline V gene encodes CDR1 SNHLY and CDR2 FYNNEI. V shed 6 bases and J 4 bases; nucleotides not matched to a gene: 6. CDR3 in DNA: TGTGCCAGCAGGCCCACAGGGGGCGGCTATGGCTACACCTTC. This codes for CASRPTGGGYGYTF.

The V and J genes are TRBV30 and TRBJ2-7; 8 nucleotides agree with TRBD2. Germline assignment: CDR1 GTSNPN and CDR2 SVGIG (reference sequence). J lost 6 bases, V lost 3 bases, and 7 bases had no gene match. CDR3 length: 13 residues. CDR3 nucleotide sequence: TGTGCCTGGAGCCGGGAGGGCCCTTTCGAGCAGTACTTC. It encodes CAWSREGPFEQYF.

This clonotype has ten or more counts. V gene TRBV28 combines with J gene TRBJ2-5; possible D gene TRBD2, 7 bases. The CDR3 extends over 15 amino acids. In germline, CDR1 is MDHEN, CDR2 SYDVKM. Trimming took 7 bases from V and 5 from J, leaving 20 bases between them. The CDR3, as DNA: TGTGCCAGCACACAACCGGGGGGCCCGGGGGAGACCCAGTACTTC. This sequence encodes CASTQPGGPGETQYF. Drawing the rest from reference TRBV28 and TRBJ2-5, the complete variable domain is DVKVTQSSRYLVKRTGEKVFLECVQDMDHENMFWYRQDPGLGLRLIYFSYDVKMKEKGDIPEGYSVSREKKERFSLILESASTNQTSMYLCASTQPGGPGETQYFGPGTRLLVL.

In this sample, this clonotype turned up once. The chain is built from TRBV27 and TRBJ2-5; TRBD2 aligns across 11 bases. This CDR3 comprises 18 residues. Germline values: CDR1 MNHEY, CDR2 SMNVEV (reference sequence). V lost 3 bases and J lost 3; bases outside the gene matches: 12. The CDR3 DNA reads as TGTGCCAGCAGTTTTAGTGCGACTAGCGGGATAGCGGAAGAGACCCAGTACTTC. Translation gives CASSFSATSGIAEETQYF.

This clonotype was found many times. The chain combines TRBV12-3 or TRBV12-4 with TRBJ2-3, with a possible D match to TRBD2 (6 bases). The V and J ends lost 6 bases and 5 bases respectively, with 18 bases between them. The CDR3 consists of 15 residues. As DNA, the CDR3 is TGTGCCAGCAGCCAGGAAGGAGGGCCTGTAGATACGCAGTATTTT. It codes for CASSQEGGPVDTQYF.

This clonotype was detected many times. This chain links TRBV2 with TRBJ2-6; D gene ambiguous. Germline values: CDR1 SNHLY, CDR2 FYNNEI. Deletions cut 11 bases from V and 1 base from J, with 9 bases between. The CDR3 spans 13 residues. The chain's CDR3 is CAVDGSGANVLTF. CDR3 nucleotides: TGTGCCGTCGATGGATCTGGGGCCAACGTCCTGACTTTC. Full variable domain (outside the CDR3, taken from reference TRBV2 and TRBJ2-6): EPEVTQTPSHQVTQMGQEVILRCVPISNHLYFYWYRQILGQKVEFLVSFYNNEISEKSEIFDDQFSVERPDGSNFTLKIRSTKLEDSAMYFCAVDGSGANVLTFGAGSRLTVL.

This clonotype was observed a handful of times. The chain is built from TRBV28 and TRBJ2-4; the match to TRBD2 covers 7 bases. Germline values: CDR1 MDHEN, CDR2 SYDVKM. CDR3 length equals 16 residues. The V gene end was trimmed by 3 bases and the J gene end by 0 bases; junction bases not matched to a gene: 5. The CDR3 nucleotides read TGTGCCAGCAGTTTTAGCGGGCTCCTAGCCAAAAACATTCAGTACTTC. This encodes CASSFSGLLAKNIQYF. Variable domain in full (rest from reference TRBV28 and TRBJ2-4): DVKVTQSSRYLVKRTGEKVFLECVQDMDHENMFWYRQDPGLGLRLIYFSYDVKMKEKGDIPEGYSVSREKKERFSLILESASTNQTSMYLCASSFSGLLAKNIQYFGAGTRLSVL.

This chain links TRBV19 with TRBJ2-1; 11 nucleotides match TRBD2. The CDR3 contains 15 residues. Per the germline V gene, CDR1 is LNHDA and CDR2 is SQIVND (reference sequence). After removal of 2 bases from V and 8 bases from J, the junction contained 5 bases not matched to a gene. This chain's CDR3 is CASSILLAGGYEQFF. DNA of the CDR3: TGTGCCAGTAGTATACTCCTAGCGGGAGGTTATGAGCAGTTCTTC.

The table lists this clonotype with a few counts. The V and J genes are TRBV9 and TRBJ2-7; 8 bases are a match to TRBD1. The trim removed 3 bases at V and 6 bases at J, leaving 5 bases unmatched. Germline V gene data show CDR1 as SGDLS and CDR2 as YYNGEE. The CDR3 loop spans 13 amino acids. The CDR3 DNA reads TGTGCCAGCAGCGCAGGGGGCTCTGGCGAGCAGTACTTC. The encoded protein is CASSAGGSGEQYF. The full variable domain, with the rest looked up from reference TRBV9 and TRBJ2-7, is DSGVTQTPKHLITATGQRVTLRCSPRSGDLSVYWYQQSLDQGLQFLIQYYNGEERAKGNILERFSAQQFPDLHSELNLSSLELGDSALYFCASSAGGSGEQYFGPGTRLTVT.

The V gene is TRBV20-1, the J gene TRBJ2-7; 11 bases align to TRBD2. Germline assignment: CDR1 DFQATT and CDR2 SNEGSKA (reference sequence). CDR3 length equals 17 residues. The ends lost 0 bases at V and 7 bases at J; junction bases unmatched: 14. In DNA, the CDR3 is TGCAGTGCTAGAGATCACTCAGGGACTAGCGGTATACGGGAGCAGTACTTC. This codes for CSARDHSGTSGIREQYF.